The clone carrying this T cell receptor beta chain was picked up a small number of times. The data were obtained in a study of regulatory T cells in long-lasting Graves disease. Regarding time point: newly diagnosed GD, antithyroid drugs for less than 3 months. Preparation of the TCR library used RNA extracted from PBMCs. Building the TCR beta libraries relied on iRepertoire HTBI primers, and CDR3 regions underwent Arm-PCR. TCRdb passed the multiplex PCR reads through MiXCR, listing each CDR3 protein once. The table has about 610,000 distinct CDR3 sequences, about 16% seen once; the top ten hold approximately 12%. V was trimmed by 1 base and J by 4 bases, leaving 15 bases between them. This CDR3 comprises 16 residues. In germline, CDR1 is SGHDT, CDR2 YYEEEE. These same data were also listed under a study on T cells in Graves' hyperthyroidism and ophthalmopathy.

The chain uses TRBV5-6 and TRBJ1-5; the D gene is possibly TRBD1 (5 bases). The origin of this receptor is a man between 18 and 29 years old with Graves disease. The sequencing used peripheral blood mononuclear cells (PBMCs), collected at new diagnosis, from a patient treated with antithyroid drugs. The CDR3 DNA sequence: TGTGCCAGCAGCTTGCACAGGACCCTCCAGAATCAGCCCCAGCATTTT. This sequence encodes CASSLHRTLQNQPQHF.